This entry lists 27 T cell receptor beta chains sequenced from one sample in a study of cytomegalovirus exposure and HLA in healthy donors. PCR was performed using 60 Vbeta and 13 Jbeta primers. Only in-frame clones appear in the TCRdb table, and some are missing; sequencing was by immunoSEQ multiplex PCR. The sample holds about 150,000 clones, 82% seen once. The sample was PBMCs. These receptors all stem from a woman aged 50 to 60 in good health and CMV-seropositive.

This clone was observed a handful of times. The chain carries TRBV2 and TRBJ1-1, with D perhaps matching TRBD1 (6 bases). CDR3 size: 14 residues. Trimming shortened V by 6 bases and J by 0 bases, and 11 bases separated the two germline ends. Per the germline V gene, CDR1 is SNHLY and CDR2 is FYNNEI. CDR3 region: CASSQTGMNTEAFF. Written as DNA, the CDR3 is TGTGCCAGCAGCCAGACAGGCATGAACACTGAAGCTTTCTTT.

This chain links TRBV7-9 with TRBJ1-3, with 7 bases aligning to TRBD1. The V gene's germline CDR1 is SEHNR and CDR2 FQNEAQ (reference sequence). This CDR3 is 12 amino acids long. The CDR3 protein is CTTGDIGNTIYF. The CDR3 nucleotides are TGTACCACAGGGGACATAGGAAACACCATATATTTT.

The chain recombines TRBV6-1 with TRBJ2-7; 9 positions match TRBD2. Germline lookup yields CDR1 MNHNS and CDR2 SASEGT. The CDR3 contains 14 residues. J lost 6 bases, V lost 9 bases, and 12 bases had no gene match. Written as DNA, the CDR3 is TGTGCCAGTCGAGGGGCTAGCGGGGCGGGCGAGCAGTACTTC. It encodes CASRGASGAGEQYF.

Only a few counts were recorded for this clone. The V and J genes are TRBV12-5 and TRBJ2-3; no clear D. This CDR3 contains 13 residues. Germline V lookup: CDR1 LGHNT, CDR2 FRNRAP. The germline V and J ends were trimmed by 5 bases and 0 bases, with 6 bases remaining between them. CDR3 protein: CASGAISTDTQYF. CDR3 DNA: TGTGCTAGTGGTGCTATTAGCACAGATACGCAGTATTTT.

The chain is built from TRBV27 and TRBJ2-7; 10 positions match TRBD1. The CDR3 is 14 amino acids. V shed 4 bases and J 1 base; nucleotides not matched to a gene: 1. CDR1 MNHEY and CDR2 SMNVEV come from the germline V gene (reference sequence). In DNA, the CDR3 is TGTGCCAGCAGTTGGACAGGGGGTTCCTACGAGCAGTACTTC. Translated: CASSWTGGSYEQYF.

The chain employs TRBV6-1 and TRBJ2-1; TRBD2 matches at 7 bases. The germline CDR1 and CDR2 sequences are MNHNS and SASEGT. With 5 bases clipped from V and 8 bases from J, the junction kept 6 bases outside the gene matches. The CDR3 extends over 13 amino acids. The CDR3 DNA sequence: TGTGCCAGCAGTCAACTTAGCGGGTATGAGCAGTTCTTC. Translation: CASSQLSGYEQFF.

The rearrangement uses TRBV2 and TRBJ2-3; a weak D match, TRBD2 (7 bases). The CDR3 runs 13 residues. Germline assignment: CDR1 SNHLY and CDR2 FYNNEI. Trimming left V 3 bases short and J 4 bases short, with 8 bases between. The CDR3 sequence is CASSEGGPDTQYF. The CDR3 nucleotides are TGTGCCAGCAGTGAGGGGGGGCCAGATACGCAGTATTTT. The whole variable domain, remainder taken from reference TRBV2 and TRBJ2-3, is EPEVTQTPSHQVTQMGQEVILRCVPISNHLYFYWYRQILGQKVEFLVSFYNNEISEKSEIFDDQFSVERPDGSNFTLKIRSTKLEDSAMYFCASSEGGPDTQYFGPGTRLTVL.

The chain uses TRBV10-3 and TRBJ1-5; D unclear. V shed 3 bases and J shed 6 bases, with 15 bases lying between them. Germline CDR1 is ENHRY and CDR2 is SYGVKD. CDR3 length: 15 residues. This CDR3 reads CAISEDSQMGQPQHF. CDR3 nucleotides: TGTGCCATCAGTGAAGACTCTCAGATGGGTCAGCCCCAGCATTTT.

Only a few counts were recorded for this clone. This rearrangement joins TRBV14 to TRBJ1-1; D ambiguous. There are 15 residues in the CDR3. CDR1 is SGHDN, CDR2 FVKESK, per germline. V was clipped by 3 bases and J by 0 bases, with 11 bases between them. The CDR3: CASSHSQAMNTEAFF. The CDR3 nucleotides read TGTGCCAGCAGCCATTCCCAGGCCATGAACACTGAAGCTTTCTTT.

The chain uses TRBV7-8 and TRBJ2-2; no clear D. In germline, CDR1 is SGHVS, CDR2 FQNEAQ. V lost 2 bases and J 1 base, leaving 8 bases between the germline ends. The CDR3 spans 15 residues. This CDR3 reads CASSLYRQNTGELFF. The CDR3 DNA reads TGTGCCAGCAGCTTATATAGACAGAACACCGGGGAGCTGTTTTTT.

This chain links TRBV7-3 with TRBJ2-2; 9 nucleotides match TRBD2. The CDR3 runs to 15 residues. Germline V gene sequence: CDR1 SGHTA, CDR2 FQGTGA. The V segment lost 8 bases and the J segment 1 base; nucleotides outside the gene matches: 5. CDR3 residues: CASAPRGGNTGELFF. The CDR3 DNA sequence: TGTGCCAGCGCGCCGCGGGGGGGGAACACCGGGGAGCTGTTTTTT.

In this sample, this clone turned up a few times. The V gene is TRBV5-6, the J gene TRBJ1-2; TRBD1 might be the D (6 bases). The CDR3 contains 12 residues. V dropped 4 bases and J dropped 6 bases, with 10 bases sitting between them. Germline V CDR1 and CDR2: SGHDT, YYEEEE. CDR3 in amino acids: CASSIAGDGYTF. The DNA for the CDR3 is TGTGCCAGCAGCATCGCAGGGGATGGCTACACCTTC.

The chain carries TRBV30 and TRBJ1-1, with D hard to call. In germline, CDR1 is GTSNPN, CDR2 SVGIG (reference sequence). V lost 1 base to trimming and J lost 10 bases, with 13 bases between them. This CDR3 spans 12 amino acids. The CDR3, as DNA: TGTGCCTGGAGTGCGCTTACAGCGGGAGCTTTCTTT. It specifies CAWSALTAGAFF.

This clone has just a few counts. The DNA of the CDR3 is TGCGCCAGCAGCCAGGAGACAGGGTTGAACACTGAAGCTTTCTTT. This translates into CASSQETGLNTEAFF. The chain carries TRBV4-1 and TRBJ1-1, with 7 bases fitting TRBD1. The CDR3 totals 15 residues. In germline, CDR1 is MGHRA, CDR2 YSYEKL. J lost 0 bases, V lost 3 bases, and 4 bases had no gene match.

This chain joins TRBV6-1 and TRBJ1-5; the match to TRBD1 covers 8 bases. The CDR3 runs 13 residues. Germline values: CDR1 MNHNS, CDR2 SASEGT. The J segment lost 6 bases and the V segment lost 5 bases, leaving 3 bases of the junction unmatched. CDR3 sequence reads: CASSTTGVQPQHF. For the CDR3, the DNA is TGTGCCAGCAGTACGACAGGGGTTCAGCCCCAGCATTTT.

The rearrangement uses TRBV4-1 and TRBJ2-5, with 12 bases that match TRBD2. The V gene end was trimmed by 0 bases and the J gene end by 5 bases; junction bases not matched to a gene: 4. Germline V gene sequence: CDR1 MGHRA, CDR2 YSYEKL. CDR3 size: 16 residues. This chain's CDR3 is CASSQDQGLAGETQYF. CDR3 DNA sequence: TGCGCCAGCAGCCAAGATCAAGGACTAGCGGGGGAGACCCAGTACTTC.

The chain uses TRBV5-4 and TRBJ1-1, with TRBD1 matching 8 bases. V was clipped by 4 bases and J by 5 bases; unmatched bases: 10. From germline, CDR1 is SGHNT and CDR2 YYREEE (reference sequence). CDR3 length: 15 amino acids. CDR3 in DNA: TGTGCCAGCAGCAGGACAGGGCGGATTGGTACTGAAGCTTTCTTT. It translates to CASSRTGRIGTEAFF.

This clone was found once. The chain has TRBV20-1 and TRBJ2-1; TRBD2 agrees at 7 bases. Germline V gene sequence: CDR1 DFQATT, CDR2 SNEGSKA (reference sequence). V lost 5 bases to trimming and J lost 7 bases; unmatched junction nucleotides: 2. CDR3 length: 11 residues. The CDR3 region is CSAGRGNEQFF. The CDR3 bases are TGCAGTGCTGGGAGGGGTAATGAGCAGTTCTTC.

V usage is TRBV12-2 and J usage is TRBJ1-6; the tabulated D call, TRBD1, remains unverified against the DNA. TRBV12-2 is given as a pseudogene. The CDR3 has 21 amino acids. This CDR3 reads CASRLRGGGQGSMAYNSPLHF. DNA of the CDR3: TGTGCAAGTCGCTTAAGAGGGGGGGGACAGGGGTCTATGGCCTATAATTCACCCCTCCACTTT.

The rearrangement joins TRBV29-1 to TRBJ1-1; 10 bases line up with TRBD1. Germline V gene data show CDR1 as SQVTM and CDR2 as ANQGSEA. This CDR3 contains 18 residues. Germline trimming cut 1 base from V and 7 bases from J; bases unmatched to any gene: 18. The CDR3 here is CSVEVQRGQGFMGIEAFF. CDR3 nucleotide sequence: TGCAGCGTTGAAGTCCAGAGGGGACAGGGGTTTATGGGGATTGAAGCTTTCTTT.

The gene calls are TRBV9 and TRBJ2-1; TRBD1 agrees at 10 bases. CDR1 is SGDLS, CDR2 YYNGEE, per germline. The CDR3 is 16 amino acids. V was pared by 4 bases and J by 6 bases, with 10 bases of the junction left unmatched. The DNA for the CDR3 is TGTGCCAGCAGCCTCGGGACAGGGGTGTTTTCCAATGAGCAGTTCTTC. As protein: CASSLGTGVFSNEQFF.

This chain connects TRBV5-1 to TRBJ2-1, with TRBD1 matching over 9 bases. Trimming took 4 bases from V and 1 from J; bases not matched to a gene: 6. The V gene's germline CDR1 is SGHRS and CDR2 YFSETQ. This CDR3 spans 16 amino acids. The CDR3 sequence is CASSLRQGGSYNEQFF. CDR3 sequence (DNA): TGCGCCAGCAGCCTGCGACAGGGGGGGTCCTACAATGAGCAGTTCTTC.

The gene calls are TRBV9 and TRBJ2-1; TRBD2 matches 10 bases. Germline values: CDR1 SGDLS, CDR2 YYNGEE. The CDR3 loop spans 16 amino acids. Trimming cost V 1 base and J 7 bases; bases outside gene matches: 8. CDR3 sequence reads: CASSVSGSGGANEQFF. CDR3 nucleotides: TGTGCCAGCAGCGTAAGCGGGAGCGGGGGGGCAAATGAGCAGTTCTTC.

The CDR3 DNA reads TGTGCCAGCATTAATAACAGGGGGCTTAGCAATCAGCCCCAGCATTTT. Amino acids: CASINNRGLSNQPQHF. The V call is TRBV6-6, the J call TRBJ1-5, with 9 bases aligning to TRBD1. CDR3 length equals 16 residues. Germline lookup yields CDR1 MNHNY and CDR2 SVGAGI (reference sequence). The J segment lost 0 bases and the V segment lost 7 bases, leaving 7 bases of the junction unmatched.

The chain is built from TRBV19 and TRBJ2-7; D remains ambiguous. The CDR3 loop spans 13 amino acids. V was trimmed by 1 base and J by 5 bases, leaving 9 bases between them. CDR1 and CDR2 (germline): LNHDA, SQIVND (reference sequence). The CDR3 region is CASSIAVRNEQYF. Here the CDR3 DNA reads TGTGCCAGTAGTATAGCAGTGAGGAACGAGCAGTACTTC.

V and J are TRBV9 and TRBJ2-2; the D gene is possibly TRBD2 (6 bases). CDR1 is SGDLS, CDR2 YYNGEE, per germline. V lost 3 bases to trimming and J lost 6 bases, with 18 bases between them. The CDR3 is 16 residues long. The CDR3 sequence is CASSARLGGVAGELFF. In DNA form, the CDR3 reads TGTGCCAGCAGCGCCAGACTAGGTGGAGTGGCCGGGGAGCTGTTTTTT.

The V gene is TRBV6-5, the J gene TRBJ2-2, with 7 bases fitting TRBD1. V was pared by 6 bases and J by 8 bases, with 9 bases of the junction left unmatched. Germline V gene sequence: CDR1 MNHEY, CDR2 SVGAGI. This CDR3 has 14 residues. In DNA form, the CDR3 reads TGTGCCAGCAGGCCACAGGGGATTGCGGGGGAGCTGTTTTTT. Translation gives CASRPQGIAGELFF.